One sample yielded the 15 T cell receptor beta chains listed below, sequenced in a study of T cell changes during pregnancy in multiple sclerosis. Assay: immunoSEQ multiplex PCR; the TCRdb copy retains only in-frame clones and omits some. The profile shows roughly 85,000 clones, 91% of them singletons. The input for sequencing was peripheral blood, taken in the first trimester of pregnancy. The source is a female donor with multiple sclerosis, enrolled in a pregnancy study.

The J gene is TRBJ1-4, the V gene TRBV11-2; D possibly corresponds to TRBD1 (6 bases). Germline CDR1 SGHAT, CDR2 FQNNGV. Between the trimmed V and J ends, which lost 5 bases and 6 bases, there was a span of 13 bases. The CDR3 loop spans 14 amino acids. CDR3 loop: CASSQDSWDEKLFF. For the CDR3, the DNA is TGTGCCAGCAGCCAGGACAGTTGGGATGAAAAACTGTTTTTT.

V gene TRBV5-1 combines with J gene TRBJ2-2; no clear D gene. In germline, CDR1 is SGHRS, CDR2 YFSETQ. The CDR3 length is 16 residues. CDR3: CGSASSSTVWTGELFF. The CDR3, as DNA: TGCGGAAGCGCCAGCAGTAGTACCGTATGGACCGGGGAGCTGTTTTTT.

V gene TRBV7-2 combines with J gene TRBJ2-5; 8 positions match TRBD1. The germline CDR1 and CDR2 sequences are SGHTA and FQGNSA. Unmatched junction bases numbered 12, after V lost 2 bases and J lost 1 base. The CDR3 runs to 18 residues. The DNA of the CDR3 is TGTGCCAGCAGCTTATCCGCTCCCCGCAGGGGGCGCCAAGAGACCCAGTACTTC. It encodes CASSLSAPRRGRQETQYF.

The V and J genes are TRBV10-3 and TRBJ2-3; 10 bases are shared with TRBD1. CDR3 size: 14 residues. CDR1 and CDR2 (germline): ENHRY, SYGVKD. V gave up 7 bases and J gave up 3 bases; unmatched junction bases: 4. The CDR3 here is CAITRTGGTDTQYF. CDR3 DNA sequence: TGTGCCATCACCCGGACAGGGGGGACAGATACGCAGTATTTT.

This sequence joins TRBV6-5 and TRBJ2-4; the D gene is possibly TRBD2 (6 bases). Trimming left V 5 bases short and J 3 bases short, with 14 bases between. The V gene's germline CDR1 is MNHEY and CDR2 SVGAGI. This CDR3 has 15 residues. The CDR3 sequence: CASSLGETSKNIQYF. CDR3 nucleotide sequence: TGTGCCAGCAGTCTAGGGGAGACTAGCAAAAACATTCAGTACTTC.

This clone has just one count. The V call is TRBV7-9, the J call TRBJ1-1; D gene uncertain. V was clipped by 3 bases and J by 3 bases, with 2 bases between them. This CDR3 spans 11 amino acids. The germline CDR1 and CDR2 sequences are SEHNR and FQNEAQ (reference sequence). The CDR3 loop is CASSFDTEAFF. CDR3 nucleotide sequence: TGTGCCAGCAGCTTCGACACTGAAGCTTTCTTT.

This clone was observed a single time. The CDR3 region has the DNA TGTGCCAGCAGTTTAGAGAGCGGGCTGAGCTCCTACAATGAGCAGTTCTTC. Protein sequence: CASSLESGLSSYNEQFF. This chain connects TRBV27 to TRBJ2-1; possibly TRBD2 for D (6 bases). V lost 2 bases and J lost 0, with 14 bases in between. Germline V lookup: CDR1 MNHEY, CDR2 SMNVEV (reference sequence). This CDR3 contains 17 residues.

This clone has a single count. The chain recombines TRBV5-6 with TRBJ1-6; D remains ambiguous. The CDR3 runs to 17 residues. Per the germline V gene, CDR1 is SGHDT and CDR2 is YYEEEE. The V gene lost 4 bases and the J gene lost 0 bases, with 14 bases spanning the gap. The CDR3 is CASSPSAGSSYNSPLHF. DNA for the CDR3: TGTGCCAGCAGCCCCTCGGCTGGGAGCTCCTATAATTCACCCCTCCACTTT.

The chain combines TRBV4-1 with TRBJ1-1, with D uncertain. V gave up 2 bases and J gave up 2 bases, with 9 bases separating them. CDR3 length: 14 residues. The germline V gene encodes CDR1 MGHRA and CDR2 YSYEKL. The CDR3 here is CASSQLEGNTEAFF. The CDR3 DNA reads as TGCGCCAGCAGCCAATTGGAGGGCAACACTGAAGCTTTCTTT.

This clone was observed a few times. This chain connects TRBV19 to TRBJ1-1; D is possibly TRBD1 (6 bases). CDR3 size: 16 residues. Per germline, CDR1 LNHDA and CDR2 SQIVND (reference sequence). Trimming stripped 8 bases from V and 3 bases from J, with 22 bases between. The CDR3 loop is CASYQDLQGGYTEAFF. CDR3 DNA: TGTGCCAGTTATCAAGACCTCCAAGGGGGATACACTGAAGCTTTCTTT.

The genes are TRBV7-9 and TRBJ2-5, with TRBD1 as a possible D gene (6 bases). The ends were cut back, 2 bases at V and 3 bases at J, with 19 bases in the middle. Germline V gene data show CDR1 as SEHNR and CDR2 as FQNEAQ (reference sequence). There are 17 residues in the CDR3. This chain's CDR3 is CASSLKYPRGLEETQYF. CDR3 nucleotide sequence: TGTGCCAGCAGCTTAAAATACCCCAGGGGTCTGGAAGAGACCCAGTACTTC.

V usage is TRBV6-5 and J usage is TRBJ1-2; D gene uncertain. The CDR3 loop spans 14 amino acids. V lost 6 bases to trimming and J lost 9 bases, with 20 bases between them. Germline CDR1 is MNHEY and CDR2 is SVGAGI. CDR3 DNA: TGTGCCAGCAGCCCCCGTGGGCCCCCCGCGCGCTACACCTTC. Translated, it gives CASSPRGPPARYTF.

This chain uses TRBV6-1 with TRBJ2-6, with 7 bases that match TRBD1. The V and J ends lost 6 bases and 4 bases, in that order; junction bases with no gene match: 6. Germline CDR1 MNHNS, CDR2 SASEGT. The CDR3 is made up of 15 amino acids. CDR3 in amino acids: CASRGDRAGANVLTF. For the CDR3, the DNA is TGTGCCAGCAGGGGAGACAGGGCCGGGGCCAACGTCCTGACTTTC.

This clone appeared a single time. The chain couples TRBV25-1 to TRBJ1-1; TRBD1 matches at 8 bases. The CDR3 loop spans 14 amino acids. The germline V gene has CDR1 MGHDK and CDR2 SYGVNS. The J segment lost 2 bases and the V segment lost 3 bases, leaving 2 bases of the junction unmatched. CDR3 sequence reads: CASSDPGGNTEAFF. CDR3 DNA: TGTGCCAGCAGTGACCCAGGGGGCAACACTGAAGCTTTCTTT.

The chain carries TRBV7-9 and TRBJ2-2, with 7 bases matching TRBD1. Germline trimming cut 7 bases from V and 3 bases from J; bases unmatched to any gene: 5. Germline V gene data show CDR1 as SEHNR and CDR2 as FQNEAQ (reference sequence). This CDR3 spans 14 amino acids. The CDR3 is CASNDRVDTGELFF. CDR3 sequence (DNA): TGTGCCAGCAACGACAGGGTAGACACCGGGGAGCTGTTTTTT.